These 22 T cell receptor beta chains share one sample of origin, sequenced in a study of blood T cell repertoires in COVID-19. Repertoires were generated with immunoSEQ multiplex PCR, while TCRdb's copy carries only in-frame clones and drops some. The data show about 130,000 clones, roughly four fifths seen once. The sequenced sample consisted of peripheral blood. These receptors originate from a woman between 45 and 60 years old with acute or convalescent COVID-19.

This clone was observed once. V usage is TRBV30 and J usage is TRBJ1-1, with no clear D. Looked up from germline, CDR1 is GTSNPN and CDR2 is SVGIG (reference sequence). Trimming pared 0 bases from V and 2 bases from J, leaving 4 bases between. This CDR3 has 12 residues. As DNA, the CDR3 is TGTGCCTGGAGTGTCAGAAACACTGAAGCTTTCTTT. This gives the protein CAWSVRNTEAFF.

This clone appeared a few times. The chain combines TRBV7-8 with TRBJ1-6; 7 nucleotides match TRBD1. There are 14 residues in the CDR3. V dropped 5 bases and J dropped 10; count of bases not matched to a gene: 8. The germline CDR1 and CDR2 sequences are SGHVS and FQNEAQ. CDR3 in DNA: TGTGCCAGCAGCACGACAGGGAGCAAATCACCCCTCCACTTT. This sequence encodes CASSTTGSKSPLHF.

The chain joins TRBV2 to TRBJ1-3; no firm D call. The CDR3 loop spans 14 amino acids. Trimming left V 3 bases short and J 0 bases short, with 6 bases between. Germline CDR1 and CDR2: SNHLY and FYNNEI. CDR3 nucleotide sequence: TGTGCCAGCAGTGATCACAGCTCTGGAAACACCATATATTTT. It yields the protein CASSDHSSGNTIYF.

This chain connects TRBV15 to TRBJ1-2; 8 bases agree with TRBD1. From germline, CDR1 is LNHNV and CDR2 YYDKDF (reference sequence). This CDR3 contains 18 residues. V was clipped by 4 bases and J by 1 base; unmatched bases: 14. The CDR3 region is CATSIGTGQPNLNYGYTF. The CDR3 nucleotides are TGTGCCACCAGCATAGGGACAGGACAACCAAATCTTAACTATGGCTACACCTTC. The variable domain in full, completed from reference TRBV15 and TRBJ1-2, reads DAMVIQNPRYQVTQFGKPVTLSCSQTLNHNVMYWYQQKSSQAPKLLFHYYDKDFNNEADTPDNFQSRRPNTSFCFLDIRSPGLGDTAMYLCATSIGTGQPNLNYGYTFGSGTRLTVV.

V gene TRBV6-6 combines with J gene TRBJ1-5; maybe TRBD1 (6 bases). There are 16 residues in the CDR3. Trimming stripped 1 base from V and 0 bases from J, with 10 bases between. The germline V gene has CDR1 MNHNY and CDR2 SVGAGI (reference sequence). The CDR3 here is CASSYLGHDSNQPQHF. The CDR3 DNA reads TGTGCCAGCAGTTACTTGGGACACGATAGCAATCAGCCCCAGCATTTT.

This clone was recorded once. The chain links TRBV5-1 to TRBJ2-3; TRBD1 aligns across 10 bases. The junction had 4 bases not matched to a gene; V was cut back by 5 bases and J by 4 bases. CDR1 and CDR2 (germline): SGHRS, YFSETQ. The CDR3 is 14 amino acids. In DNA form, the CDR3 reads TGCGCCAGCAGAAGGACAGGGGGTTCAGATACGCAGTATTTT. Encoded protein: CASRRTGGSDTQYF.

V usage is TRBV28 and J usage is TRBJ2-7, with a weak D call TRBD1 (5 bases). CDR3 length equals 16 residues. Germline V lookup: CDR1 MDHEN, CDR2 SYDVKM. V was pared by 4 bases and J by 2 bases, with 18 bases between. The CDR3 loop is CASSSRKDKGAYEQYF. CDR3 DNA: TGTGCCAGCAGTTCTAGAAAGGACAAAGGAGCCTACGAGCAGTACTTC. Based on the CDR3 plus reference TRBV28 and TRBJ2-7, the full variable domain is DVKVTQSSRYLVKRTGEKVFLECVQDMDHENMFWYRQDPGLGLRLIYFSYDVKMKEKGDIPEGYSVSREKKERFSLILESASTNQTSMYLCASSSRKDKGAYEQYFGPGTRLTVT.

This clone occurred once. The rearrangement joins TRBV6-6 to TRBJ1-2; 8 bases fit TRBD1. Trimming removed 4 bases from V and 4 bases from J; junction bases left unmatched: 5. There are 14 residues in the CDR3. The germline CDR1 and CDR2 sequences are MNHNY and SVGAGI (reference sequence). CDR3 amino acids: CASSLGTGSYGYTF. The CDR3 nucleotides are TGTGCCAGCAGTTTAGGGACAGGTTCCTATGGCTACACCTTC.

The CDR3 loop is CATSPGSVTEAFF. The CDR3 region has the DNA TGTGCCACCTCCCCGGGTAGCGTCACTGAAGCTTTCTTT. The genes are TRBV15 and TRBJ1-1; D remains unclear. Germline V gene lookup returns CDR1 LNHNV and CDR2 YYDKDF (reference sequence). Trimming took off 8 bases at V and 4 bases at J, with 14 bases between the two ends. The CDR3 length is 13 residues.

The chain is built from TRBV29-1 and TRBJ2-3; TRBD1 is a possible D gene (6 bases). V was cut by 6 bases and J by 4 bases, with 20 bases left in between. From germline, CDR1 is SQVTM and CDR2 ANQGSEA. The CDR3 consists of 15 residues. CDR3 bases: TGCAGCGTGCTGGGGGCTCGGCCGGTCCCAGATACGCAGTATTTT. Translation gives CSVLGARPVPDTQYF.

The rearrangement links TRBV19 to TRBJ1-1; D ambiguous. Germline lookup yields CDR1 LNHDA and CDR2 SQIVND (reference sequence). The CDR3 runs to 15 residues. Trimming shortened V by 3 bases and J by 4 bases, and 15 bases separated the two germline ends. This CDR3 is CASSIFSELSTEAFF. CDR3 DNA sequence: TGTGCCAGTAGTATTTTTAGTGAACTCTCCACTGAAGCTTTCTTT.

The V gene is TRBV6-5, the J gene TRBJ2-7; 12 bases fit TRBD1. This CDR3 region has 15 residues. The V gene's germline CDR1 is MNHEY and CDR2 SVGAGI. J was trimmed by 6 bases and V by 0 bases; bases with no gene match: 3. CDR3 sequence (DNA): TGTGCCAGCAGTTACTCGGGACAGGGGGCCCTCGAGCAGTACTTC. This encodes CASSYSGQGALEQYF.

The chain is built from TRBV19 and TRBJ1-1; 10 nucleotides align to TRBD1. The CDR3 runs 18 residues. CDR1 is LNHDA and CDR2 is SQIVND in the germline V gene (reference sequence). J gave up 0 bases and V 6 bases, and 13 bases lay outside the gene matches. The CDR3 bases are TGTGCCAGTAGACTCACACCCGGGACAGGGGTCATGAACACTGAAGCTTTCTTT. This encodes CASRLTPGTGVMNTEAFF. Full variable domain (missing parts from reference TRBV19 and TRBJ1-1): DGGITQSPKYLFRKEGQNVTLSCEQNLNHDAMYWYRQDPGQGLRLIYYSQIVNDFQKGDIAEGYSVSREKKESFPLTVTSAQKNPTAFYLCASRLTPGTGVMNTEAFFGQGTRLTVV.

This clone was seen only once. V is TRBV19 and J is TRBJ2-1, with D perhaps matching TRBD1 (5 bases). The ends were cut back, 3 bases at V and 8 bases at J, with 11 bases in the middle. CDR3 length: 13 residues. CDR1 and CDR2 from the germline V gene are LNHDA and SQIVND (reference sequence). CDR3 DNA sequence: TGTGCCAGTAGTATCATCCAGGGATATGAGCAGTTCTTC. Its protein is CASSIIQGYEQFF.

This chain joins TRBV6-1 and TRBJ2-7; 10 nucleotides align to TRBD2. CDR1 is MNHNS and CDR2 is SASEGT in the germline V gene. The CDR3 runs to 17 residues. V was clipped by 4 bases and J by 4 bases; unmatched bases: 13. The CDR3 sequence: CASSGPSGGPLLYEQYF. CDR3 nucleotides: TGTGCCAGCAGTGGTCCTAGCGGGGGCCCTCTTCTTTACGAGCAGTACTTC.

The chain employs TRBV7-8 and TRBJ2-7; 8 nucleotides agree with TRBD1. CDR1 is SGHVS, CDR2 FQNEAQ, per germline. J lost 0 bases, V lost 3 bases, and 4 bases had no gene match. The CDR3 runs 15 residues. The CDR3 reads CASSLRDRLSYEQYF. CDR3 nucleotides: TGTGCCAGCAGCTTGAGGGACAGGCTCTCCTACGAGCAGTACTTC. Drawing the rest from reference TRBV7-8 and TRBJ2-7, the complete variable domain is GAGVSQSPRYKVAKRGQDVALRCDPISGHVSLFWYQQALGQGPEFLTYFQNEAQLDKSGLPSDRFFAERPEGSVSTLKIQRTQQEDSAVYLCASSLRDRLSYEQYFGPGTRLTVT.

The V call is TRBV6-1, the J call TRBJ2-1; no definite D call. The CDR3 sequence is 16 residues long. Germline V gene lookup returns CDR1 MNHNS and CDR2 SASEGT. V was trimmed by 0 bases and J by 7 bases, leaving 16 bases between them. The chain's CDR3 is CASSEAGLWVTNEQFF. The CDR3 DNA reads as TGTGCCAGCAGTGAAGCTGGCCTGTGGGTGACAAATGAGCAGTTCTTC.

The chain has TRBV25-1 and TRBJ1-2; TRBD1 matches 12 bases. The CDR3 has 16 residues. Losses at the gene ends were 3 bases for V and 7 bases for J; bases not matched to a gene: 9. From germline, CDR1 is MGHDK and CDR2 SYGVNS. CDR3 residues: CASSDPGQGAKGGYTF. CDR3 coding DNA: TGTGCCAGCAGTGACCCGGGACAGGGGGCAAAGGGTGGCTACACCTTC.

The chain is built from TRBV20-1 and TRBJ2-3; TRBD2 aligns across 8 bases. Germline V lookup: CDR1 DFQATT, CDR2 SNEGSKA (reference sequence). J lost 1 base, V lost 3 bases, and 6 bases had no gene match. The CDR3 spans 15 residues. The CDR3 here is CSASRSSGGTDTQYF. DNA of the CDR3: TGCAGTGCTAGTAGGAGTAGCGGGGGCACAGATACGCAGTATTTT.

There are a few counts of this clone. The chain joins TRBV6-5 to TRBJ1-1; D perhaps matches TRBD1 (5 bases). Germline CDR1 reads MNHEY; CDR2 reads SVGAGI. Trimming took off 4 bases at V and 0 bases at J, with 9 bases between the two ends. CDR3 length equals 14 residues. CDR3 region: CASSWQGMNTEAFF. In DNA, the CDR3 is TGTGCCAGCAGTTGGCAGGGCATGAACACTGAAGCTTTCTTT.

The V gene is TRBV15, the J gene TRBJ2-1; D possibly corresponds to TRBD2 (5 bases). This CDR3 has 12 amino acids. Per the germline V gene, CDR1 is LNHNV and CDR2 is YYDKDF (reference sequence). V was trimmed by 8 bases and J by 4 bases, leaving 9 bases between them. The CDR3 bases are TGTGCCACCTCCGAGGGATACAATGAGCAGTTCTTC. Protein sequence: CATSEGYNEQFF.

The chain carries TRBV19 and TRBJ2-2, with D perhaps TRBD1 (5 bases). V dropped 6 bases and J dropped 5 bases, with 13 bases sitting between them. CDR3 size: 14 residues. Germline values: CDR1 LNHDA, CDR2 SQIVND (reference sequence). CDR3 bases: TGTGCCAGTAGACAGGCCTCCGGGACCGGGGAGCTGTTTTTT. Its protein product is CASRQASGTGELFF.